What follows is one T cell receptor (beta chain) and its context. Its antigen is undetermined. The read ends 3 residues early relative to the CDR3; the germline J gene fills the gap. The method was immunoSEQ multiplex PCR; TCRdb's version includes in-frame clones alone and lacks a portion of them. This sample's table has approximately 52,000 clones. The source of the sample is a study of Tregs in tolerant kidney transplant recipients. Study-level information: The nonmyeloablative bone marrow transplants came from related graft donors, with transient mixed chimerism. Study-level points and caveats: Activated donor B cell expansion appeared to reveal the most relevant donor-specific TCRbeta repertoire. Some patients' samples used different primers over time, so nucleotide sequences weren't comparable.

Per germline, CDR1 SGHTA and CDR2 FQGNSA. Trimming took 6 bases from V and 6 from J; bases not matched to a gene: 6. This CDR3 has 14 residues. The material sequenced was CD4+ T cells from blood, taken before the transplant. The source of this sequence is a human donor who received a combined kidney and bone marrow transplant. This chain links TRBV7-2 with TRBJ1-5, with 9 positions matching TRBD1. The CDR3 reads CASRPGTGSQPQHF. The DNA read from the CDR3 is TGTGCCAGCAGACCCGGGACAGGGTCTCAGCCC.